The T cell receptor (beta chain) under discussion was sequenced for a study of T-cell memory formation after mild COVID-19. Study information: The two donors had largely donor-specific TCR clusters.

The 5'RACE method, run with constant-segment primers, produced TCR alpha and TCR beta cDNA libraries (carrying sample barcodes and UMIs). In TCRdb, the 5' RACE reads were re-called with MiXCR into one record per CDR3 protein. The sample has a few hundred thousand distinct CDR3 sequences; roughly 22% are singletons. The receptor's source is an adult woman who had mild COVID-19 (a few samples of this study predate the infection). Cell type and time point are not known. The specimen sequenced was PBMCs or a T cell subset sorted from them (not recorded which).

In DNA, the CDR3 is TGCAGTGCTAGTTACGGGGGGGCCGGCTACGAGCAGTACTTC. As protein: CSASYGGAGYEQYF. V and J are TRBV20-1 and TRBJ2-7; 8 nucleotides align to TRBD2. J lost 3 bases, V lost 3 bases, and 7 bases had no gene match. The CDR3 is 14 residues long. CDR1 and CDR2 from the germline V gene are DFQATT and SNEGSKA (reference sequence).